Given below is one TCR beta chain in context. The target antigen is unknown. This specimen comes from a study of cytomegalovirus exposure and HLA in healthy donors. Overall study results and limits: The study designated 150 to 200 TCR beta chains cytomegalovirus-associated. Of the V segments, some could not be distinguished, including TRBV6-2 and TRBV6-3, and were excluded.

The primer mix had 60 Vbeta and 13 Jbeta primers. Using immunoSEQ multiplex PCR, the repertoire was profiled, and TCRdb retains in-frame clones only, with some absent. The repertoire includes around 100,000 clones, 76% of them detected once, and 10% sits in the top ten. Trimming removed 5 bases from V and 3 bases from J, with 13 bases in between. Germline CDR1 reads SGHTA; CDR2 reads FQGNSA. The length of the CDR3 is 14 residues. The sequenced sample was PBMCs. This chain uses TRBV7-2 with TRBJ2-5; unclear D gene. The sequence was collected from a woman aged 18-30 years in good health and CMV-seropositive. For the CDR3, the DNA is TGTGCCAGCAGCCCTAGGTGGCCTGAAGAGACCCAGTACTTC. Protein product: CASSPRWPEETQYF.